Listed here are 18 T cell receptor beta chains from one sample, sequenced in a study of cytomegalovirus exposure and HLA in healthy donors. The primer mix had 60 Vbeta and 13 Jbeta primers. Using immunoSEQ multiplex PCR, the repertoire was profiled, and TCRdb retains in-frame clones only, with some absent. Here the sample spans about 93,000 clones, roughly 60% being singletons. Sequenced input: PBMCs. Source of these receptors: a boy younger than 18 in good health and CMV-seropositive.

This chain connects TRBV30 to TRBJ1-2; a weak D match, TRBD1 (6 bases). This CDR3 has 14 residues. Germline V lookup: CDR1 GTSNPN, CDR2 SVGIG (reference sequence). Trimming pared 0 bases from V and 4 bases from J, leaving 12 bases between. The CDR3 protein is CAWSVGAISYGYTF. In DNA form, the CDR3 reads TGTGCCTGGAGTGTGGGGGCAATATCCTATGGCTACACCTTC. The complete variable domain, with remaining parts taken from reference TRBV30 and TRBJ1-2, reads SQTIHQWPATLVQPVGSPLSLECTVEGTSNPNLYWYRQAAGRGLQLLFYSVGIGQISSEVPQNLSASRPQDRQFILSSKKLLLSDSGFYLCAWSVGAISYGYTFGSGTRLTVV.

This clone was counted a single time. The chain combines TRBV7-2 with TRBJ1-5; D is possibly TRBD1 (6 bases). The CDR3 runs 15 residues. Germline-derived CDR1 and CDR2 are SGHTA and FQGNSA. V lost 1 base and J 3 bases, leaving 10 bases between the germline ends. CDR3 coding DNA: TGTGCCAGCAGCTTAGACAGGGTGAACAATCAGCCCCAGCATTTT. Protein product: CASSLDRVNNQPQHF.

J is TRBJ2-3 and V is TRBV19, with unresolved D. Trimming took off 7 bases at V and 6 bases at J, with 14 bases between the two ends. CDR1 and CDR2 from the germline V gene are LNHDA and SQIVND (reference sequence). This CDR3 is 13 amino acids long. This chain's CDR3 is CASNLAPEDTQYF. For the CDR3, the DNA is TGTGCCAGTAATTTAGCCCCGGAGGATACGCAGTATTTT.

This clone showed up just once. This chain uses TRBV19 with TRBJ1-2; 8 bases fit TRBD1. The V segment lost 3 bases and the J segment 2 bases; nucleotides outside the gene matches: 5. CDR1 and CDR2 from the germline V gene are LNHDA and SQIVND (reference sequence). The CDR3 length is 15 residues. The CDR3 DNA follows: TGTGCCAGTAGTATCGGGACAGGCACAAACTATGGCTACACCTTC. Translating gives CASSIGTGTNYGYTF.

The CDR3 DNA reads as TGTGCCAGCAGCTTAGTAGCGTCGGCCACTGAAGCTTTCTTT. Protein sequence: CASSLVASATEAFF. The chain employs TRBV7-2 and TRBJ1-1, with D unresolved. The V gene's germline CDR1 is SGHTA and CDR2 FQGNSA. Between the trimmed V and J ends, which lost 1 base and 4 bases, there was a span of 10 bases. This CDR3 is built from 14 residues.

The gene calls are TRBV5-6 and TRBJ2-5; D perhaps matches TRBD1 (8 bases). This CDR3 comprises 17 residues. Between the trimmed V and J ends, which lost 4 bases and 4 bases, there was a span of 23 bases. Germline-derived CDR1 and CDR2 are SGHDT and YYEEEE. CDR3 in DNA: TGTGCCAGCAGCCGAAACGCGGAAACAGGGGGGGGAGAGACCCAGTACTTC. Amino acid sequence: CASSRNAETGGGETQYF.

This clone was seen more than once but under ten times. This chain connects TRBV10-3 to TRBJ2-3; TRBD2 agrees at 14 bases. Germline assignment: CDR1 ENHRY and CDR2 SYGVKD. V lost 7 bases and J lost 4; bases outside the gene matches: 4. The CDR3 has 15 residues. The CDR3 DNA is TGTGCCATCATGGGACTAGCGGGAGAATCAGATACGCAGTATTTT. Residues: CAIMGLAGESDTQYF.

This rearrangement joins TRBV30 to TRBJ1-6; TRBD1 is a possible D gene (5 bases). Per germline, CDR1 GTSNPN and CDR2 SVGIG (reference sequence). V was cut by 3 bases and J by 6 bases, with 12 bases left in between. The CDR3 is made up of 14 amino acids. CDR3 in DNA: TGTGCCTGGAGCAGACAGTCGGTTAATTCACCCCTCCACTTT. This encodes CAWSRQSVNSPLHF.

This chain connects TRBV6-6 to TRBJ2-6; 8 nucleotides align to TRBD2. The CDR3 is made up of 16 amino acids. Germline V gene sequence: CDR1 MNHNY, CDR2 SVGAGI (reference sequence). V was clipped by 8 bases and J by 4 bases; unmatched bases: 10. In DNA form, the CDR3 reads TGTGCCAGCCGACTAAGCGGGGGTGGCGGGGCCAACGTCCTGACTTTC. The encoded protein is CASRLSGGGGANVLTF.

V gene TRBV14 combines with J gene TRBJ1-2; D not resolved. The germline gives CDR1 SGHDN, CDR2 FVKESK. V lost 6 bases, J lost 0 bases, and 11 bases lay in between. There are 14 residues in the CDR3. CDR3 sequence reads: CASRPTLSNYGYTF. CDR3 in DNA: TGTGCCAGCAGACCGACACTTTCTAACTATGGCTACACCTTC.

The genes are TRBV9 and TRBJ1-1; 7 bases fit TRBD1. Germline CDR1 reads SGDLS; CDR2 reads YYNGEE. The CDR3 runs 15 residues. Trimming cost V 2 bases and J 5 bases; bases outside gene matches: 9. This CDR3 reads CASSVVTGRSTEAFF. The CDR3, as DNA: TGTGCCAGCAGCGTCGTGACAGGGCGATCGACTGAAGCTTTCTTT.

Notes on this clone: An end of the junction differs from the germline gene, which may be a read error. The chain has TRBV30 and TRBJ1-5; 9 bases line up with TRBD1. This CDR3 contains 16 residues. Germline V gives CDR1 GTSNPN, CDR2 SVGIG (reference sequence). The CDR3 nucleotides are TGTGCCTGGAGTGCGGACAGGGGAAATAGCAATCAGCCCCAGAATTTT. Its protein product is CAWSADRGNSNQPQNF.

This clone appeared once. The CDR3 nucleotides are TGCAGCGTGGACAGGAACACAGATACGCAGTATTTT. Translating it yields CSVDRNTDTQYF. The chain uses TRBV29-1 and TRBJ2-3; 7 nucleotides match TRBD1. Germline V CDR1 and CDR2: SQVTM, ANQGSEA. The V and J ends lost 6 bases and 2 bases, in that order; junction bases with no gene match: 2. The CDR3 runs 12 residues.

The V gene is TRBV18, the J gene TRBJ2-2, with 10 bases lining up with TRBD2. Per the germline V gene, CDR1 is KGHSH and CDR2 is LQKENI. The CDR3 consists of 17 residues. V shed 1 base, J shed 1 base, and the junction held 3 bases outside the gene matches. The CDR3 DNA follows: TGTGCCAGCTCACCACGACGACTAGCGGGGAACACCGGGGAGCTGTTTTTT. It yields the protein CASSPRRLAGNTGELFF.

This clone has only a few counts. This rearrangement joins TRBV7-2 to TRBJ2-3, with D possibly matching TRBD2 (6 bases). Germline values: CDR1 SGHTA, CDR2 FQGNSA. Deletions cut 3 bases from V and 9 bases from J, with 10 bases between. The CDR3 runs 12 residues. For the CDR3, the DNA is TGTGCCAGCAGCTTGGAGGGTATAACGCAGTATTTT. Amino acid sequence: CASSLEGITQYF.

The chain has TRBV6-5 and TRBJ1-2; D possibly corresponds to TRBD1 (5 bases). Trimming removed 3 bases from V and 7 bases from J, with 12 bases in between. Germline V gene data show CDR1 as MNHEY and CDR2 as SVGAGI. This CDR3 contains 13 residues. CDR3 sequence reads: CASSYGLGGGYTF. As DNA, the CDR3 is TGTGCCAGCAGTTATGGGTTGGGGGGTGGCTACACCTTC.

This chain connects TRBV7-2 to TRBJ1-5, with D unresolved. Per germline, CDR1 SGHTA and CDR2 FQGNSA. V dropped 3 bases and J dropped 4 bases, with 7 bases sitting between them. The CDR3 is 13 residues long. CDR3 sequence (DNA): TGTGCCAGCAGCTTTCACGGGAATCAGCCCCAGCATTTT. It is translated as CASSFHGNQPQHF.

This clone appeared a few times. This sequence joins TRBV27 and TRBJ2-2; possibly TRBD1 for D (6 bases). Germline loops: CDR1 MNHEY, CDR2 SMNVEV (reference sequence). This CDR3 has 15 residues. V dropped 6 bases and J dropped 6 bases, with 17 bases sitting between them. The CDR3 sequence: CASSENREFSGELFF. CDR3 coding DNA: TGTGCCAGCAGCGAAAACAGGGAATTCTCCGGGGAGCTGTTTTTT.